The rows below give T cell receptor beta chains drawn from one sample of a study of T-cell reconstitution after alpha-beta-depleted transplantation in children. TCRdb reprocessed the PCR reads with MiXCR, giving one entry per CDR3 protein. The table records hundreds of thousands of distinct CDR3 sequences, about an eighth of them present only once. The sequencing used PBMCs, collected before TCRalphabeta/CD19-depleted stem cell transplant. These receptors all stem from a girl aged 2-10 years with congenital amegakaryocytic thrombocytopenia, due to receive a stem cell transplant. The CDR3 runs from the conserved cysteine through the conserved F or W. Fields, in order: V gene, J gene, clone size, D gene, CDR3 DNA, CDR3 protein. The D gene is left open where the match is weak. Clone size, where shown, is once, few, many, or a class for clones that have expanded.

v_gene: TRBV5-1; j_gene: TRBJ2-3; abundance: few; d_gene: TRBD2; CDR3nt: TGCGCCAGCAGCACCAACCCCCTAGCGGGAGCAGATACGCAGTATTTT; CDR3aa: CASSTNPLAGADTQYF
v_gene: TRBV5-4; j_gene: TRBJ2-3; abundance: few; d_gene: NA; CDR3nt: TGTGCCAGCAGCTTGGACGCAAGAGATACGCAGTATTTT; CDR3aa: CASSLDARDTQYF
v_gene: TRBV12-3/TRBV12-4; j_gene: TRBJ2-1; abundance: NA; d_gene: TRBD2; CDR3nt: TGTGCCAGCAGTTCTAGCGGGAGTAAGGTCAATGAGCAGTTCTTC; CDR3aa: CASSSSGSKVNEQFF
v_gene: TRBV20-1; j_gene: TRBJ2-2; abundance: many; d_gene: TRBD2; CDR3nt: TGCAGTGCTAGGGTAGCGGGAGCTCGCGTCACCGGGGAGCTGTTTTTT; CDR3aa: CSARVAGARVTGELFF
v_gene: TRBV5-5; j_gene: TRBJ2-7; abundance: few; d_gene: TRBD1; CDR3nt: TGTGCCAGCAGCCCGACAGGGAATCTTGGGTACGAGCAGTACTTC; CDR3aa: CASSPTGNLGYEQYF
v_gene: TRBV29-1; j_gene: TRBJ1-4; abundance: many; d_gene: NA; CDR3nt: TGCAGCGTTGAACGGGGGGATGGTGAAAAACTGTTTTTT; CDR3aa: CSVERGDGEKLFF
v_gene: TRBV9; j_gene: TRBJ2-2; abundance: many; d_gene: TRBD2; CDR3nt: TGTGCCAGCAGCGTCGGCGGGAGGGCAGCCGGGGAGCTGTTTTTT; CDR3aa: CASSVGGRAAGELFF
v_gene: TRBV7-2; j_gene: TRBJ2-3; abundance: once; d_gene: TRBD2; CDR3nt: TGTGCCAGCAGCTTCACCGGGACTAGCGGGACAATTACGCAGTATTTT; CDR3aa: CASSFTGTSGTITQYF
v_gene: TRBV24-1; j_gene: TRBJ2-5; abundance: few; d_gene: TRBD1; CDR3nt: TGTGCCACCAGTGATCAAACAGGGGGCAGGGAGACCCAGTACTTC; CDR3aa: CATSDQTGGRETQYF
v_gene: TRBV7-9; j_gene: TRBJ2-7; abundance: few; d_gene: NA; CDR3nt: TGTGCCAGCAGCCGAGGGAGCTCTCTCTCCTACGAGCAGTACTTC; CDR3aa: CASSRGSSLSYEQYF
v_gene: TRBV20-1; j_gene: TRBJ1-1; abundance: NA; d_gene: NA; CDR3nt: TGCAGTGCCGCGCCTGGGAGTTACGACACTGAAGCTTTCTTT; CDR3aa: CSAAPGSYDTEAFF
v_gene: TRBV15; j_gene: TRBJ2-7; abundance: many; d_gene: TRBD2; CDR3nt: TGTGCCACCAGCTCTCGGCGGACTAGCGGGAGTCAAGAGCAGTACTTC; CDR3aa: CATSSRRTSGSQEQYF
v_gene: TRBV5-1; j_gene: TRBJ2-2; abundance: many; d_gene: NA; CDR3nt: TGCGCCAGCAGCTTCGGGATTATTGGCGCCGGGGAGCTGTTTTTT; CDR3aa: CASSFGIIGAGELFF
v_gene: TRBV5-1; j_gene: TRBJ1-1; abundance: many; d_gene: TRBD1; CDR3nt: TGCGCCAGCAGCTTGACAGGGGCCACTGAAGCTTTCTTT; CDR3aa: CASSLTGATEAFF
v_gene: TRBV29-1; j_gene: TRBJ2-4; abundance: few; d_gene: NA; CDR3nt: TGCAGCGTTGTCGCTCAAGGACACGCCAAAAACATTCAGTACTTC; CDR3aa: CSVVAQGHAKNIQYF
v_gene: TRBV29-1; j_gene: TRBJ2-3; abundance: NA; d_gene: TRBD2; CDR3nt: TGCAGCGTTTCTGGGCGGGAGGGCACAGATACGCAGTATTTT; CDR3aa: CSVSGREGTDTQYF
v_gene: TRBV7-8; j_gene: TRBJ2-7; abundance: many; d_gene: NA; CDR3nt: TGTGCCAGCAGCTTACAGTCGGCCTACGAGCAGTACTTC; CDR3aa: CASSLQSAYEQYF
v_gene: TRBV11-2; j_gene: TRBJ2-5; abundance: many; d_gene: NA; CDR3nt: TGTGCCAGCCGCCCCGGTCCGGGGCAAGAGACCCAGTACTTC; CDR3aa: CASRPGPGQETQYF
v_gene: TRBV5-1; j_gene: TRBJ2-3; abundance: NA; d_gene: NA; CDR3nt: TGCGCCAGCGGCTGGATTTCCACCACAGATACGCAGTATTTT; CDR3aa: CASGWISTTDTQYF